This T cell receptor (beta chain) came from a study of neurological immune-mediated disorders. With 10-nucleotide random UMIs included, cDNA was synthesized by 5'RACE. Each CDR3 protein is one row after TCRdb ran MiXCR on the 5' RACE reads. The data show tens of thousands of distinct CDR3 sequences, with approximately 10% seen just once and 1.7% held by the top ten. Trimming took 4 bases from V and 9 from J, leaving 16 bases between them. The CDR3 is 14 amino acids. CDR1 and CDR2 from the germline V gene are LNHNV and YYDKDF (reference sequence). This clonotype was counted many times. V gene TRBV15 combines with J gene TRBJ1-5, with D maybe TRBD1 (6 bases). Specimen: PBMCs. The sequence derives from a man aged 50 to 59 in good health. The CDR3 protein is CATSIAGAARPQHF. The CDR3 DNA sequence: TGTGCCACCAGCATCGCAGGGGCCGCTCGGCCCCAGCATTTT.